This TCR beta chain was profiled in a study of cytomegalovirus exposure and HLA in healthy donors. V shed 4 bases and J 6 bases; nucleotides not matched to a gene: 7. Germline CDR1 and CDR2: SGHDT and YYEEEE. This CDR3 spans 15 amino acids. A multiplex PCR was run with 60 Vbeta primers and 13 Jbeta primers. Profiling relied on immunoSEQ multiplex PCR, and the TCRdb table lists in-frame clones only, not all of them. The sample lists around 190,000 clones; around 77% were seen once. Sample: PBMCs. This sequence joins TRBV5-6 and TRBJ2-1, with 10 bases matching TRBD1. The TCR sequence derives from a man in his sixties in good health and CMV-seronegative. CDR3 sequence: CASSPGTGVFNEQFF. The CDR3 coding sequence is TGTGCCAGCAGCCCCGGGACAGGGGTTTTCAATGAGCAGTTCTTC.